This T cell receptor beta chain was found in a study of OX40 agonist ivuxolimab in advanced cancers. Repertoires were generated with immunoSEQ multiplex PCR, while TCRdb's copy carries only in-frame clones and drops some. Altogether about 36,000 clones are present, 65% to 85% being singletons, with the ten largest covering approximately 12%. The specimen comprised CD4+ or CD8+ T cells sorted from blood, sampled in a trial of the OX40 agonist ivuxolimab. The receptor's source is an adult with an advanced solid tumor such as melanoma, head and neck, liver or kidney cancer.

The CDR3 coding sequence is TGTGCCACCACGACAGGCTTGAATCAGCCCCAGCATTTT. Its protein product is CATTTGLNQPQHF. The rearrangement joins TRBV10-3 to TRBJ1-5; the D gene is possibly TRBD1 (6 bases). Looked up from germline, CDR1 is ENHRY and CDR2 is SYGVKD. The CDR3 is 13 residues long. Trimming stripped 10 bases from V and 4 bases from J, with 14 bases between.